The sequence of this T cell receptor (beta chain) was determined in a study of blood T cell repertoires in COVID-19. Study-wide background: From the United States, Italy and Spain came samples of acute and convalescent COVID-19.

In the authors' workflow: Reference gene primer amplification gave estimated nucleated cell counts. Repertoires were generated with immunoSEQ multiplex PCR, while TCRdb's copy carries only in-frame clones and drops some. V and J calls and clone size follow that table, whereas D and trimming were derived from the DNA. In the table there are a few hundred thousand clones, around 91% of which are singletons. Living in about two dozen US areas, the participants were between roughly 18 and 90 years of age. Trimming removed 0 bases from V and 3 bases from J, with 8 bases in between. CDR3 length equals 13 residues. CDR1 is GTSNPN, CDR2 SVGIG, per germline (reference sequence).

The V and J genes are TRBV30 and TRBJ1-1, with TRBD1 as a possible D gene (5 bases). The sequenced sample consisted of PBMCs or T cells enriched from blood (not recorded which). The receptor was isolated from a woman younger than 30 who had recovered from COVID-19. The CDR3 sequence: CAWSVPRDTEAFF. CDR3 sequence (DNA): TGTGCCTGGAGTGTACCCAGGGACACTGAAGCTTTCTTT.